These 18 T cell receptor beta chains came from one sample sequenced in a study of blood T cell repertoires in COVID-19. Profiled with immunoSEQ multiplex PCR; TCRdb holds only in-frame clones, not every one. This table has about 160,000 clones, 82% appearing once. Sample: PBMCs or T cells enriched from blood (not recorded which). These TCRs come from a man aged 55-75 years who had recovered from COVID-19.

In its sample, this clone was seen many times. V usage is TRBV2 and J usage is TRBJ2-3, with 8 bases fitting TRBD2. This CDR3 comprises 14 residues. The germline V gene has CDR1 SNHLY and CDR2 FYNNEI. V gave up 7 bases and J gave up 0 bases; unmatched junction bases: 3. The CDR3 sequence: CASISGGSTDTQYF. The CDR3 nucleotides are TGTGCCAGCATATCGGGGGGGAGCACAGATACGCAGTATTTT. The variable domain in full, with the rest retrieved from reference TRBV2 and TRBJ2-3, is EPEVTQTPSHQVTQMGQEVILRCVPISNHLYFYWYRQILGQKVEFLVSFYNNEISEKSEIFDDQFSVERPDGSNFTLKIRSTKLEDSAMYFCASISGGSTDTQYFGPGTRLTVL.

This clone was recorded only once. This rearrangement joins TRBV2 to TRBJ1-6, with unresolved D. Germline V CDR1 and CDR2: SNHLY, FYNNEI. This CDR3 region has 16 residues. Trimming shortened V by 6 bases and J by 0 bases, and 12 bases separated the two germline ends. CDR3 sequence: CASSPLGSSYNSPLHF. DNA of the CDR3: TGTGCCAGCAGCCCCCTCGGGAGCTCCTATAATTCACCCCTCCACTTT.

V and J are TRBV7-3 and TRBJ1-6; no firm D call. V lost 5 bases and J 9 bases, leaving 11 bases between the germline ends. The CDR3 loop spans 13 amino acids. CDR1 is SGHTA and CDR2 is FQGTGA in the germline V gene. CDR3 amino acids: CASSPSHGSPLHF. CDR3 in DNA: TGTGCCAGCAGCCCCTCACATGGTTCACCCCTCCACTTT. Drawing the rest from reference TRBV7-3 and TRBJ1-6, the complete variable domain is GAGVSQTPSNKVTEKGKYVELRCDPISGHTALYWYRQSLGQGPEFLIYFQGTGAADDSGLPNDRFFAVRPEGSVSTLKIQRTERGDSAVYLCASSPSHGSPLHFGNGTRLTVT.

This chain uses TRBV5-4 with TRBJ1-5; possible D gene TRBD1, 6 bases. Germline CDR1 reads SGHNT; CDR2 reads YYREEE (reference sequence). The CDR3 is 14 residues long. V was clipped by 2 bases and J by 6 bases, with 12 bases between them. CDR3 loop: CASSLQGASQPQHF. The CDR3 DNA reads TGTGCCAGCAGCTTACAGGGCGCGAGTCAGCCCCAGCATTTT.

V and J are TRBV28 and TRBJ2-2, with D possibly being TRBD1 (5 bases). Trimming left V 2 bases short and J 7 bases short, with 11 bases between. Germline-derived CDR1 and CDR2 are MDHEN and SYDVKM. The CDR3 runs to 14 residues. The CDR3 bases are TGTGCCAGCAGTTTAGCAGGGTCAAGCGGGGAGCTGTTTTTT. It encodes CASSLAGSSGELFF.

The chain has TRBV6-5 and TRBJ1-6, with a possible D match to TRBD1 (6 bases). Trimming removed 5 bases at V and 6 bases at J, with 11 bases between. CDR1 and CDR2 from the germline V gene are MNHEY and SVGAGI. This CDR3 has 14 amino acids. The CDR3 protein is CASSHREGNSPLHF. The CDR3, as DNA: TGTGCCAGCAGTCACAGGGAGGGTAATTCACCCCTCCACTTT.

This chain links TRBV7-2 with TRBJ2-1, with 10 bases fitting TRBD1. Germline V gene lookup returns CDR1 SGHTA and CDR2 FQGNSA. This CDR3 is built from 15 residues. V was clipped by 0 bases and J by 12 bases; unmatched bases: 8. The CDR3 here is CASSLARDRGGLQFF. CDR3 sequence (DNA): TGTGCCAGCAGCTTAGCACGGGACAGGGGAGGGCTGCAGTTCTTC.

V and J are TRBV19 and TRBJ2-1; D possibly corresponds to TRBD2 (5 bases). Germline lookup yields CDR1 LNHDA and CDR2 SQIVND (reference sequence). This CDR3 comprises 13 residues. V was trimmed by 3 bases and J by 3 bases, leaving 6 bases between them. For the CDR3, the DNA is TGTGCCAGTAGTATCGGAGGCTACAATGAGCAGTTCTTC. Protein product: CASSIGGYNEQFF.

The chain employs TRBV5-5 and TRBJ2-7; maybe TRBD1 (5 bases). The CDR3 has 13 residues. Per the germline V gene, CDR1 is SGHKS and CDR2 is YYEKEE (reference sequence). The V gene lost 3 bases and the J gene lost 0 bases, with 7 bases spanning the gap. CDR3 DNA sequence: TGTGCCAGCAGCTCTCAGGGCTCCTACGAGCAGTACTTC. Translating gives CASSSQGSYEQYF.

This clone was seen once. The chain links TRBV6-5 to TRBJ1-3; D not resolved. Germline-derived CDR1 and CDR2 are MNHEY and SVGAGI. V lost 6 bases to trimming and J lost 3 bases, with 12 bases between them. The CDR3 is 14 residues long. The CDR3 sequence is CASREGLGGNTIYF. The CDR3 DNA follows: TGTGCCAGCAGAGAGGGCTTGGGTGGAAACACCATATATTTT.

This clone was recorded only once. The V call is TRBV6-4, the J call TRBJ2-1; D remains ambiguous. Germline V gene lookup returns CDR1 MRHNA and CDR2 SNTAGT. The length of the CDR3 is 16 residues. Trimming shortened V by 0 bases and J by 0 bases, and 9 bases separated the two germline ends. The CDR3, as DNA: TGTGCCAGCAGTGACTCCCAGGTCGACTCCTACAATGAGCAGTTCTTC. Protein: CASSDSQVDSYNEQFF.

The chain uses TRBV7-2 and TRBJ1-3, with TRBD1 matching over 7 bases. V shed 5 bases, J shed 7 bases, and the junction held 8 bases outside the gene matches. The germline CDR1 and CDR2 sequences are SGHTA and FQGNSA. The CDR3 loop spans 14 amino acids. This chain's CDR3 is CASSPTGAGNTIYF. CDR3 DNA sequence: TGTGCCAGCAGCCCCACAGGGGCAGGCAACACCATATATTTT.

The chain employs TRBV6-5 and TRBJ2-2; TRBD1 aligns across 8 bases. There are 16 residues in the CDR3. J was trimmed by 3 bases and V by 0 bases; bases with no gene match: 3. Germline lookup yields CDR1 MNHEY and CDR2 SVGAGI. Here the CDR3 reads CASSYSPDRDTGELFF. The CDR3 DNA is TGTGCCAGCAGTTACTCGCCGGACAGGGACACCGGGGAGCTGTTTTTT.

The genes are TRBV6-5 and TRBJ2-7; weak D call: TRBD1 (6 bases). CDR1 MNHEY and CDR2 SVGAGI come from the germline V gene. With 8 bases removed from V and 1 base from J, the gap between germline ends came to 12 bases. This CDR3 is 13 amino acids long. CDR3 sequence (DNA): TGTGCCAGCCAGAGGCAGGGGTCCTACGAGCAGTACTTC. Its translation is CASQRQGSYEQYF.

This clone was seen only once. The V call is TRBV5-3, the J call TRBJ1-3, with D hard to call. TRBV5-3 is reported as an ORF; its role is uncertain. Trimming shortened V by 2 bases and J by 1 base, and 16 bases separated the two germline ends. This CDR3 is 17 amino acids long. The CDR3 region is CARSFCGYTLSGNTIYF. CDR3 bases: TGTGCCAGAAGCTTCTGCGGCTACACATTATCTGGAAACACCATATATTTT.

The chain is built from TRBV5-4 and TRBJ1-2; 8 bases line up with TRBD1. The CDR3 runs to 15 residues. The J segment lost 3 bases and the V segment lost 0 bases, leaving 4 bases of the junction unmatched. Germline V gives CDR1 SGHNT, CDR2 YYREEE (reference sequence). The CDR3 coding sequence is TGTGCCAGCAGCTTGGTAGGACAGGGCTACTATGGCTACACCTTC. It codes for CASSLVGQGYYGYTF.

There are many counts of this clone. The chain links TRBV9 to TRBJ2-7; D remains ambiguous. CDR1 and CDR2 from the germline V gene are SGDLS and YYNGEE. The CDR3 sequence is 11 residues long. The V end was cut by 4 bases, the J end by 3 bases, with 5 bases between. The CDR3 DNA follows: TGTGCCAGCAGCTCAGGCTACGAGCAGTACTTC. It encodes CASSSGYEQYF.

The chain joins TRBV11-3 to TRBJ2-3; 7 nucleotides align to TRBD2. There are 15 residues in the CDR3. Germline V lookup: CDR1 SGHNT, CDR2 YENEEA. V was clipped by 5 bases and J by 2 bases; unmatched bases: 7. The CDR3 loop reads CASSRDGGITDTQYF. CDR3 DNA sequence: TGTGCCAGCAGCCGCGACGGGGGGATCACAGATACGCAGTATTTT.